The 11 T cell receptor beta chains listed next were all sequenced from one sample in a study of CD8+ T cells in alopecia areata. Treatment reported: oral pan-JAK inhibitor, 5-10 mg twice daily. Reverse transcribed after extraction, RNA yielded cDNA as the sequencing template. The data were produced by immunoSEQ multiplex PCR, yet TCRdb's version contains in-frame clones alone and is incomplete. The sample has some 110,000 clones, around 50% seen once; the top ten hold 12%. The sequenced sample was CD8+ T cells sorted from blood, obtained at week 24, from a patient treated with tofacitinib. These receptors were collected from a human donor with alopecia areata.

V usage is TRBV30 and J usage is TRBJ2-7; maybe TRBD2 (5 bases). V shed 0 bases and J shed 3 bases, with 12 bases lying between them. The CDR3 consists of 14 residues. Germline CDR1 reads GTSNPN; CDR2 reads SVGIG (reference sequence). The CDR3 bases are TGTGCCTGGAGTGTACGAGGAGGAGGCTACGAGCAGTACTTC. This sequence encodes CAWSVRGGGYEQYF. The full variable domain, with the rest looked up from reference TRBV30 and TRBJ2-7, is SQTIHQWPATLVQPVGSPLSLECTVEGTSNPNLYWYRQAAGRGLQLLFYSVGIGQISSEVPQNLSASRPQDRQFILSSKKLLLSDSGFYLCAWSVRGGGYEQYFGPGTRLTVT.

The chain carries TRBV7-2 and TRBJ2-5; D is possibly TRBD1 (6 bases). This CDR3 comprises 14 residues. Germline CDR1 is SGHTA and CDR2 is FQGNSA. The V gene lost 5 bases and the J gene lost 5 bases, with 15 bases spanning the gap. The CDR3 DNA sequence: TGTGCCAGCAGCACCTGGGGACAATACGAGACCCAGTACTTC. It is translated as CASSTWGQYETQYF.

This clone occurred once. The chain carries TRBV5-1 and TRBJ2-7, with D possibly TRBD1 on 5 matching bases. The V end was cut by 0 bases, the J end by 1 base, with 11 bases between. This CDR3 spans 15 amino acids. Germline values: CDR1 SGHRS, CDR2 YFSETQ. The DNA of the CDR3 is TGCGCCAGCAGCTTGGGGGCAGGGTATTCCTACGAGCAGTACTTC. It yields the protein CASSLGAGYSYEQYF.

This clone has a handful of counts. The V gene is TRBV14, the J gene TRBJ1-3; D call uncertain. CDR3 length: 17 amino acids. Trimming took off 4 bases at V and 0 bases at J, with 16 bases between the two ends. Looked up from germline, CDR1 is SGHDN and CDR2 is FVKESK. The CDR3 is CASSLAGIPSSGNTIYF. Here the CDR3 DNA reads TGTGCCAGCAGCCTTGCTGGGATACCGAGCTCTGGAAACACCATATATTTT.

The chain carries TRBV9 and TRBJ2-1; D is perhaps TRBD2 (6 bases). CDR3 length: 14 amino acids. The V end was cut by 0 bases, the J end by 2 bases, with 6 bases between. CDR1 is SGDLS, CDR2 YYNGEE, per germline. The CDR3 spells CASSVAGAYNEQFF. The CDR3 DNA reads TGTGCCAGCAGCGTAGCGGGGGCCTACAATGAGCAGTTCTTC.

The chain combines TRBV7-2 with TRBJ2-3; 11 bases align to TRBD2. Germline lookup yields CDR1 SGHTA and CDR2 FQGNSA. This CDR3 region has 18 residues. The V segment lost 7 bases and the J segment 3 bases; nucleotides outside the gene matches: 15. The CDR3: CASTAYSGGAVTTDTQYF. The CDR3 coding sequence is TGTGCCAGCACCGCATATAGCGGGGGGGCCGTGACAACAGATACGCAGTATTTT.

V usage is TRBV10-3 and J usage is TRBJ2-5; D call uncertain. Germline loops: CDR1 ENHRY, CDR2 SYGVKD. This CDR3 comprises 15 residues. The V gene lost 5 bases and the J gene lost 2 bases, with 15 bases spanning the gap. As DNA, the CDR3 is TGTGCCATCAGTACTCCGAGCAGGCAGCAAGAGACCCAGTACTTC. This translates into CAISTPSRQQETQYF.

This clone appeared a few times. The V gene is TRBV29-1, the J gene TRBJ2-1; 9 nucleotides line up with TRBD1. J lost 1 base, V lost 5 bases, and 6 bases had no gene match. The CDR3 loop spans 15 amino acids. Germline lookup yields CDR1 SQVTM and CDR2 ANQGSEA. The CDR3 region is CSVRDRVLSYNEQFF. CDR3 nucleotides: TGCAGCGTTCGGGACAGGGTTTTGTCCTACAATGAGCAGTTCTTC.

The chain joins TRBV9 to TRBJ2-7, with unresolved D. The germline CDR1 and CDR2 sequences are SGDLS and YYNGEE. V was clipped by 0 bases and J by 0 bases, with 7 bases between them. CDR3 length equals 14 residues. CDR3 coding DNA: TGTGCCAGCAGCGTAGTTGGGGACTCCTACGAGCAGTACTTC. As protein: CASSVVGDSYEQYF.

This clone was observed a handful of times. V is TRBV2 and J is TRBJ1-5; D is possibly TRBD1 (5 bases). CDR1 and CDR2 from the germline V gene are SNHLY and FYNNEI. The CDR3 contains 16 residues. Trimming pared 5 bases from V and 1 base from J, leaving 15 bases between. CDR3 sequence reads: CASSSSRRGSNQPQHF. Written as DNA, the CDR3 is TGTGCCAGCAGTTCCTCCCGGCGGGGGAGCAATCAGCCCCAGCATTTT. The full variable domain, rest sourced from reference TRBV2 and TRBJ1-5, is EPEVTQTPSHQVTQMGQEVILRCVPISNHLYFYWYRQILGQKVEFLVSFYNNEISEKSEIFDDQFSVERPDGSNFTLKIRSTKLEDSAMYFCASSSSRRGSNQPQHFGDGTRLSIL.

This clone has just a few counts. The chain joins TRBV30 to TRBJ2-3; D call uncertain. CDR1 is GTSNPN and CDR2 is SVGIG in the germline V gene (reference sequence). With 2 bases removed from V and 2 bases from J, the gap between germline ends came to 11 bases. The CDR3 length is 14 residues. The CDR3 sequence is CAWSSIGSTDTQYF. In DNA, the CDR3 is TGTGCCTGGAGTTCTATAGGATCCACAGATACGCAGTATTTT. Using reference TRBV30 and TRBJ2-3 for the parts outside the CDR3, the full variable domain is SQTIHQWPATLVQPVGSPLSLECTVEGTSNPNLYWYRQAAGRGLQLLFYSVGIGQISSEVPQNLSASRPQDRQFILSSKKLLLSDSGFYLCAWSSIGSTDTQYFGPGTRLTVL.